This T cell receptor (beta chain) was found in a study of cytomegalovirus exposure and HLA in healthy donors. The study, taken as a whole, reports: Later, an analysis found that TCR clusters from the first cohort tended to co-occur in the roughly 110 validation repertoires. Associated with cytomegalovirus, according to the listing, were fewer than 200 TCR beta chains. It was reported that the classifier diagnosed cytomegalovirus status with high specificity and sensitivity in both the original and validation cohorts.

The repertoire was sequenced with immunoSEQ multiplex PCR; TCRdb's copy has only in-frame clones and lacks some. The table records over 150,000 clones, approximately 89% of them present only once. This clone was counted between two and nine times. Its target is unknown. This CDR3 is 13 amino acids long. Germline V gene sequence: CDR1 MGHDK, CDR2 SYGVNS. V shed 3 bases, J shed 3 bases, and the junction held 2 bases outside the gene matches. What was sequenced was PBMCs. The TCR was taken from a woman aged 18 to 35 in good health and CMV-seropositive. The genes are TRBV25-1 and TRBJ2-7; TRBD1 matches 7 bases. CDR3 residues: CASSDRGNYEQYF. CDR3 DNA sequence: TGTGCCAGCAGTGACAGGGGGAACTACGAGCAGTACTTC.